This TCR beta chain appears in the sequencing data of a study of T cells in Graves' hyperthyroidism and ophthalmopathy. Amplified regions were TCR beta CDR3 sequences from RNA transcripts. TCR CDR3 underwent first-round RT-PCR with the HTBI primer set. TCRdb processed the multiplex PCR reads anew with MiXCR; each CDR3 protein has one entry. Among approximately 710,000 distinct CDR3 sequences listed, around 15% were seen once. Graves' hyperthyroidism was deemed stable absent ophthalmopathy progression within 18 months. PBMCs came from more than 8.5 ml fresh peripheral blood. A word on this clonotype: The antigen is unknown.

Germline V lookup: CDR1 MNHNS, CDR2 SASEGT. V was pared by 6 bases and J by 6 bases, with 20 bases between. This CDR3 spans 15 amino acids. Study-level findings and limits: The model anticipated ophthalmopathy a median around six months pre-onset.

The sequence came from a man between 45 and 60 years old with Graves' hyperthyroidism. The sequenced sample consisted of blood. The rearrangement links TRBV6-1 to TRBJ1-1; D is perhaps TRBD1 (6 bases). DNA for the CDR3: TGTGCCAGCAGCCAACCGGGACATATAAAACCTGAAGCTTTCTTT. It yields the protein CASSQPGHIKPEAFF.